The 21 T cell receptor beta chains below were found in one sample sequenced in a study of control samples from healthy donors and cancer patients. The repertoire was sequenced with immunoSEQ multiplex PCR; TCRdb's copy has only in-frame clones and lacks some. The sample consists of around 57,000 clones, 91% of them appearing once. The sequenced sample consisted of PBMCs. The receptors were sampled from a man aged 25 to 40 with colorectal cancer.

The chain combines TRBV3-1 (or the pseudogene TRBV3-2) with TRBJ1-5; D gene uncertain. Trimming cost V 0 bases and J 7 bases, with 13 bases left between them. This CDR3 contains 15 residues. Germline assignment: CDR1 LGHDT and CDR2 YNNKEL (reference sequence). The CDR3 sequence is CASSQDSGRGQPQHF. Written as DNA, the CDR3 is TGTGCCAGCAGCCAAGACAGCGGGCGAGGGCAGCCCCAGCATTTT.

The V and J genes are TRBV19 and TRBJ2-3; TRBD2 agrees at 12 bases. Germline CDR1 is LNHDA and CDR2 is SQIVND (reference sequence). CDR3 length: 15 amino acids. With V trimmed by 7 bases and J by 5 bases, 7 bases remained unmatched. Written as DNA, the CDR3 is TGTGCCAGTACCCAACTAGCGGGGGGCCTAGATACGCAGTATTTT. Translated, it gives CASTQLAGGLDTQYF. Combining the CDR3 with reference TRBV19 and TRBJ2-3 gives the whole variable domain DGGITQSPKYLFRKEGQNVTLSCEQNLNHDAMYWYRQDPGQGLRLIYYSQIVNDFQKGDIAEGYSVSREKKESFPLTVTSAQKNPTAFYLCASTQLAGGLDTQYFGPGTRLTVL.

The rearrangement joins TRBV7-9 to TRBJ1-2, with TRBD1 identical over 8 bases. The CDR3 runs 15 residues. J was trimmed by 8 bases and V by 4 bases; bases with no gene match: 12. The germline V gene encodes CDR1 SEHNR and CDR2 FQNEAQ (reference sequence). CDR3: CASSSRTGPVLGYTF. CDR3 nucleotide sequence: TGTGCCAGCAGCTCCCGGACAGGGCCCGTCTTAGGCTACACCTTC. The complete variable domain, with remaining parts taken from reference TRBV7-9 and TRBJ1-2, reads DTGVSQNPRHKITKRGQNVTFRCDPISEHNRLYWYRQTLGQGPEFLTYFQNEAQLEKSRLLSDRFSAERPKGSFSTLEIQRTEQGDSAMYLCASSSRTGPVLGYTFGSGTRLTVV.

The chain is built from TRBV5-1 and TRBJ2-2, with TRBD2 matching 7 bases. The CDR3 extends over 15 amino acids. The J segment lost 5 bases and the V segment lost 0 bases, leaving 4 bases of the junction unmatched. Germline values: CDR1 SGHRS, CDR2 YFSETQ. CDR3 sequence (DNA): TGCGCCAGCAGCTTGGGCGGGGGAGGAACCGGGGAGCTGTTTTTT. Translation: CASSLGGGGTGELFF.

V usage is TRBV4-2 and J usage is TRBJ1-2; TRBD1 matches at 7 bases. Germline loops: CDR1 LGHNA, CDR2 YNFKEQ. This CDR3 contains 13 residues. V lost 0 bases to trimming and J lost 5 bases; unmatched junction nucleotides: 0. CDR3 DNA sequence: TGTGCCAGCAGCCAAGACAGGGGGTATGGCTACACCTTC. Its translation: CASSQDRGYGYTF.

The chain combines TRBV7-2 with TRBJ2-1; 7 bases match TRBD2. V lost 5 bases, J lost 4 bases, and 14 bases stayed unmatched. Looked up from germline, CDR1 is SGHTA and CDR2 is FQGNSA. The CDR3 totals 17 residues. The CDR3 reads CASSPILRGGGYNEQFF. CDR3 in DNA: TGTGCCAGCAGCCCGATCCTCCGGGGCGGGGGTTACAATGAGCAGTTCTTC.

The rearrangement joins TRBV6-2 or TRBV6-3 to TRBJ1-5; maybe TRBD1 (5 bases). The CDR3 has 19 residues. Germline CDR1 reads MNHEY; CDR2 reads SVGEGT. V lost 4 bases and J 0 bases, leaving 22 bases between the germline ends. CDR3 sequence reads: CASSSPHSPQGYSNQPQHF. The CDR3 DNA is TGTGCCAGCAGTTCTCCTCATAGTCCCCAGGGATATAGCAATCAGCCCCAGCATTTT.

The gene calls are TRBV6-1 and TRBJ1-5; D unresolved. CDR3 length equals 13 residues. The V and J ends lost 5 bases and 0 bases respectively, with 5 bases between them. Germline CDR1 reads MNHNS; CDR2 reads SASEGT. CDR3 in amino acids: CASSLGSNQPQHF. Written as DNA, the CDR3 is TGTGCCAGCAGTTTGGGTAGCAATCAGCCCCAGCATTTT.

This sequence joins TRBV4-3 and TRBJ1-2; no clear D gene. The CDR3 spans 13 residues. Trimming pared 5 bases from V and 1 base from J, leaving 8 bases between. Germline loops: CDR1 LGHNA, CDR2 YSLEER. DNA for the CDR3: TGCGCCAGCAGCTTCGAGCTTAACTATGGCTACACCTTC. The encoded protein is CASSFELNYGYTF.

The J gene is TRBJ1-2, the V gene TRBV30; 8 positions match TRBD1. CDR3 length: 14 residues. J was trimmed by 5 bases and V by 0 bases; bases with no gene match: 5. Germline values: CDR1 GTSNPN, CDR2 SVGIG (reference sequence). The CDR3, as DNA: TGTGCCTGGAGTGTGGGGACAGGCGCTTATGGCTACACCTTC. Its translation: CAWSVGTGAYGYTF.

This clone was seen a handful of times. The chain uses TRBV7-9 and TRBJ2-7, with D possibly being TRBD1 or TRBD2 (5 bases each). The length of the CDR3 is 17 residues. Trimming took 0 bases from V and 1 from J, leaving 16 bases between them. Germline V gives CDR1 SEHNR, CDR2 FQNEAQ (reference sequence). CDR3 loop: CASSLAYIGTGSYEQYV. The CDR3 DNA reads TGTGCCAGCAGCTTAGCGTACATCGGGACGGGGTCCTACGAGCAGTACGTC.

The chain is built from TRBV6-1 and TRBJ2-3; D not certain. There are 16 residues in the CDR3. Germline CDR1 is MNHNS and CDR2 is SASEGT. Trimming left V 3 bases short and J 2 bases short, with 15 bases between. CDR3 bases: TGTGCCAGCAGTGACCCAGATTATTCCACCACAGATACGCAGTATTTT. It encodes CASSDPDYSTTDTQYF.

The V and J genes are TRBV10-3 and TRBJ2-7, with 11 bases aligning to TRBD2. Germline loops: CDR1 ENHRY, CDR2 SYGVKD. The junction had 11 bases not matched to a gene; V was cut back by 6 bases and J by 7 bases. This CDR3 region has 15 residues. CDR3: CAIRGTSGRRVEQYF. CDR3 nucleotide sequence: TGTGCCATCAGAGGGACTAGCGGACGCCGGGTAGAGCAGTACTTC.

The chain carries TRBV6-2 or TRBV6-3 and TRBJ2-3; D unresolved. Germline V gives CDR1 MNHEY, CDR2 SVGEGT. This CDR3 region has 11 residues. Trimming stripped 4 bases from V and 5 bases from J, with 4 bases between. Here the CDR3 reads CASSWGDTQYF. The DNA of the CDR3 is TGTGCCAGCAGTTGGGGAGATACGCAGTATTTT.

The chain joins TRBV14 to TRBJ2-1; D remains unclear. The germline V and J ends were trimmed by 0 bases and 9 bases, with 9 bases remaining between them. Germline loops: CDR1 SGHDN, CDR2 FVKESK. This CDR3 is 13 amino acids long. CDR3 in amino acids: CASSQDSRAEQFF. The CDR3, as DNA: TGTGCCAGCAGCCAAGATAGTCGGGCTGAGCAGTTCTTC.

The J gene is TRBJ2-2, the V gene TRBV3-1 (or the pseudogene TRBV3-2), with 9 bases lining up with TRBD1. The CDR3 length is 18 residues. CDR1 and CDR2 from the germline V gene are LGHDT and YNNKEL (reference sequence). Losses at the gene ends were 0 bases for V and 1 base for J; bases not matched to a gene: 6. Written as DNA, the CDR3 is TGTGCCAGCAGCCAAGATATGGTGGGACAGGGGAACACCGGGGAGCTGTTTTTT. Translating gives CASSQDMVGQGNTGELFF.

This clone was detected only once. J is TRBJ1-1 and V is TRBV5-1; perhaps TRBD1 as D (5 bases). V was cut by 4 bases and J by 1 base, with 17 bases left in between. This CDR3 is 16 amino acids long. The germline gives CDR1 SGHRS, CDR2 YFSETQ. CDR3 DNA: TGCGCCAGCAGCCCCTCATATGGGGCTCCGAACACTGAAGCTTTCTTT. Translated: CASSPSYGAPNTEAFF.

This clone was found once. The chain carries TRBV7-2 and TRBJ1-2; D possibly corresponds to TRBD1 (5 bases). The V end lost 2 bases, the J end lost 0 bases, and 19 bases lay between the germline ends. CDR1 and CDR2 (germline): SGHTA, FQGNSA. CDR3 length: 18 amino acids. This chain's CDR3 is CASSLQTASPTSNYGYTF. The CDR3 region has the DNA TGTGCCAGCAGCTTACAGACAGCAAGCCCTACCTCTAACTATGGCTACACCTTC. The full variable domain, with the rest looked up from reference TRBV7-2 and TRBJ1-2, is GAGVSQSPSNKVTEKGKDVELRCDPISGHTALYWYRQSLGQGLEFLIYFQGNSAPDKSGLPSDRFSAERTGGSVSTLTIQRTQQEDSAVYLCASSLQTASPTSNYGYTFGSGTRLTVV.

V usage is TRBV5-6 and J usage is TRBJ1-2, with D possibly matching TRBD1 (5 bases). V lost 3 bases to trimming and J lost 8 bases, with 17 bases between them. CDR1 SGHDT and CDR2 YYEEEE come from the germline V gene. The CDR3 is 14 residues long. CDR3 bases: TGTGCCAGCAGCTCGGACATTCTCTTCCGCGGCTACACCTTC. Amino acids: CASSSDILFRGYTF.

The chain employs TRBV5-4 and TRBJ2-1; 9 nucleotides match TRBD2. CDR1 and CDR2 (germline): SGHNT, YYREEE (reference sequence). The CDR3 extends over 15 amino acids. J was trimmed by 4 bases and V by 0 bases; bases with no gene match: 2. The CDR3 DNA reads as TGTGCCAGCAGCTTGGCAGCGGGGGGTTACAATGAGCAGTTCTTC. Amino acids: CASSLAAGGYNEQFF. Using reference TRBV5-4 and TRBJ2-1 for the parts outside the CDR3, the full variable domain is ETGVTQSPTHLIKTRGQQVTLRCSSQSGHNTVSWYQQALGQGPQFIFQYYREEENGRGNFPPRFSGLQFPNYSSELNVNALELDDSALYLCASSLAAGGYNEQFFGPGTRLTVL.

The rearrangement uses TRBV5-4 and TRBJ2-6; 9 bases map to TRBD2. Germline assignment: CDR1 SGHNT and CDR2 YYREEE (reference sequence). V lost 4 bases and J lost 0; bases outside the gene matches: 8. The CDR3 totals 18 residues. CDR3 residues: CASSTKRGDFSGANVLTF. For the CDR3, the DNA is TGTGCCAGCAGCACCAAGCGGGGGGACTTCTCTGGGGCCAACGTCCTGACTTTC.